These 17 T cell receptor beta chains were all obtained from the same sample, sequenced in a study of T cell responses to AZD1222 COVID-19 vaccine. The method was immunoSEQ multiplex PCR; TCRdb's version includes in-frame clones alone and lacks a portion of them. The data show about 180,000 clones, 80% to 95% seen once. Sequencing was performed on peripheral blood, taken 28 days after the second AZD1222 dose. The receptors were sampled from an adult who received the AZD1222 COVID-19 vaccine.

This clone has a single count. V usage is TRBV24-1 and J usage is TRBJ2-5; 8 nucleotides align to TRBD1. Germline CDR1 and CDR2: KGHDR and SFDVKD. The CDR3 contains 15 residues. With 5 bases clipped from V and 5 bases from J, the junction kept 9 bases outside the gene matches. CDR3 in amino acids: CATSAGTGGRETQYF. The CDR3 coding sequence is TGTGCCACCAGTGCCGGGACAGGTGGCCGGGAGACCCAGTACTTC.

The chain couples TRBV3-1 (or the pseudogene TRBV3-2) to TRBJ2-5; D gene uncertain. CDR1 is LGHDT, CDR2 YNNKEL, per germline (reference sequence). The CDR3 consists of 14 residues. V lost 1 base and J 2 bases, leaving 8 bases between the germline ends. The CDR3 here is CASSQGRPQETQYF. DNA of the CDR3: TGTGCCAGCAGCCAAGGGCGGCCGCAAGAGACCCAGTACTTC.

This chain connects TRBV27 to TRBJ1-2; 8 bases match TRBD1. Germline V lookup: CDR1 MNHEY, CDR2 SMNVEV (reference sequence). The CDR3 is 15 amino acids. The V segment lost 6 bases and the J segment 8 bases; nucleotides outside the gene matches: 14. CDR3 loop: CASSPYSQGGRGYTF. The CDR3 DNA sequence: TGTGCCAGCAGCCCCTACTCACAGGGGGGGAGGGGCTACACCTTC.

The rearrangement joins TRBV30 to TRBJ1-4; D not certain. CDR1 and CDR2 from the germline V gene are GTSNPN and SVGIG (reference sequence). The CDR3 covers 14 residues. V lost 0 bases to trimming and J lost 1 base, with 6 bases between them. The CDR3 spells CAWSVVQTNEKLFF. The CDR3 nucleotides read TGTGCCTGGAGTGTGGTCCAAACTAATGAAAAACTGTTTTTT.

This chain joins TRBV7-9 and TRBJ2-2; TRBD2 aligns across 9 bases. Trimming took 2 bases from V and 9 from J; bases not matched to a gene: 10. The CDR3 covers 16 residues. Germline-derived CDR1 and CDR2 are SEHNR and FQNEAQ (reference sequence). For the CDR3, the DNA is TGTGCCAGCAGCTTAACGGCGGGAGGGCGAGACTGGGAGCTGTTTTTT. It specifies CASSLTAGGRDWELFF.

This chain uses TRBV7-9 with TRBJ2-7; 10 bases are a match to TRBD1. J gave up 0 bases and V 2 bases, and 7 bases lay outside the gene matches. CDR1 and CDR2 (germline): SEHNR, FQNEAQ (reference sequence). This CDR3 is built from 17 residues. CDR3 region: CASSLNLGQGSSYEQYF. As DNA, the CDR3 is TGTGCCAGCAGCTTAAACCTGGGACAGGGGAGCTCCTACGAGCAGTACTTC. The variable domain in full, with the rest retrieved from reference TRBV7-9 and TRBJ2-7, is DTGVSQNPRHKITKRGQNVTFRCDPISEHNRLYWYRQTLGQGPEFLTYFQNEAQLEKSRLLSDRFSAERPKGSFSTLEIQRTEQGDSAMYLCASSLNLGQGSSYEQYFGPGTRLTVT.

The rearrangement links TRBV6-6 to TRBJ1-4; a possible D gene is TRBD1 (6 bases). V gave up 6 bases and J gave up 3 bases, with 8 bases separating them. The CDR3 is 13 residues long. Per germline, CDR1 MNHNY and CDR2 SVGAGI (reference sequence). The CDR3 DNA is TGTGCCAGCAGAGGACAGCCTAATGAAAAACTGTTTTTT. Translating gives CASRGQPNEKLFF.

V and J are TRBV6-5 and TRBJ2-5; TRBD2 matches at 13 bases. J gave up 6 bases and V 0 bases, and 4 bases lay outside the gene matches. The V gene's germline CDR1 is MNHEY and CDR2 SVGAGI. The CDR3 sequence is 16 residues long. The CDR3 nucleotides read TGTGCCAGCAGTTACTCGTTGACTAGCGGGGGGAAGACCCAGTACTTC. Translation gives CASSYSLTSGGKTQYF.

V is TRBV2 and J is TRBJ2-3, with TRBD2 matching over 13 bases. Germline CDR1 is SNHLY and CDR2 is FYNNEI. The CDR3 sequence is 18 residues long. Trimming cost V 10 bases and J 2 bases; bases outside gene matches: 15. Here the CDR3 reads CAITGDRLAGGPTDTQYF. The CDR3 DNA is TGTGCCATCACAGGGGATCGACTAGCGGGAGGCCCCACAGATACGCAGTATTTT.

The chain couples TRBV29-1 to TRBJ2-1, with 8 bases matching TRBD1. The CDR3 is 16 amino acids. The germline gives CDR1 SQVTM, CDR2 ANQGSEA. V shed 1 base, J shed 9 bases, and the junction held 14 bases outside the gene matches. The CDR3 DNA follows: TGCAGCGTTGAAGGCGATCGCAGGGGGCCCTTTGGTGAGCAGTTCTTC. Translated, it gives CSVEGDRRGPFGEQFF.

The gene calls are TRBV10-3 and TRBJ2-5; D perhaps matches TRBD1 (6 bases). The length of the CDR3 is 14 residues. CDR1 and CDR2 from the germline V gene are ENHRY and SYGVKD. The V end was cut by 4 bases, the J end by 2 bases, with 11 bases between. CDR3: CAISVLQGQETQYF. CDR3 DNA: TGTGCCATCAGTGTGTTACAGGGTCAAGAGACCCAGTACTTC.

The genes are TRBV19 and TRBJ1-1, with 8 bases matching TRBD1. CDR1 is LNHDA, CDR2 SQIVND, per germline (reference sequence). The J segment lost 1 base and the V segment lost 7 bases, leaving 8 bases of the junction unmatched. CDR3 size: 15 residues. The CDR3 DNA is TGTGCCAGTACACGACAGGGGTCTCGGAACACTGAAGCTTTCTTT. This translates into CASTRQGSRNTEAFF.

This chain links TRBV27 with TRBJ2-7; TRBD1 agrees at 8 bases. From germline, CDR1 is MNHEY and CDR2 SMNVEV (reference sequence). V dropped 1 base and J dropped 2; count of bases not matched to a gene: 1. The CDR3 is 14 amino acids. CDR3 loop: CASSLLGQAYEQYF. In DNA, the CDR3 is TGTGCCAGCAGTTTATTGGGACAGGCCTACGAGCAGTACTTC.

The CDR3 reads CASSPTGQGIQTQYF. The CDR3 coding sequence is TGCGCCAGCAGCCCTACAGGACAGGGTATACAGACCCAGTACTTC. This sequence joins TRBV5-1 and TRBJ2-5; 8 bases match TRBD1. The V segment lost 4 bases and the J segment 6 bases; nucleotides outside the gene matches: 11. This CDR3 is built from 15 residues. CDR1 and CDR2 (germline): SGHRS, YFSETQ.

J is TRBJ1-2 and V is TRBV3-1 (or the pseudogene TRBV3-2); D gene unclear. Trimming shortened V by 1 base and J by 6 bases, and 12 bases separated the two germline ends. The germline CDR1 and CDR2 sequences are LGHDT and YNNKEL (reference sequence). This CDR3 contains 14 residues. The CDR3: CASSQGPGRDGYTF. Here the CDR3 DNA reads TGTGCCAGCAGCCAAGGTCCCGGGAGGGATGGCTACACCTTC.

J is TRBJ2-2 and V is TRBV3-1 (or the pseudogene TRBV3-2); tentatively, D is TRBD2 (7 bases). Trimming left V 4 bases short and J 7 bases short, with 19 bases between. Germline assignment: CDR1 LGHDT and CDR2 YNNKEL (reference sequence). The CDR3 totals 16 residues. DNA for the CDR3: TGTGCCAGCAGCCTCCAAACGGGGGGCAGTGGCGGGGAGCTGTTTTTT. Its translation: CASSLQTGGSGGELFF.

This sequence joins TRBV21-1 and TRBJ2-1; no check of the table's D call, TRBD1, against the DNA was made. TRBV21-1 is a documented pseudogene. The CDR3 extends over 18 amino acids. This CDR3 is CASSKEEGAYEDYNEQFF. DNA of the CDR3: TGTGCCAGCAGCAAAGAAGAAGGGGCCTACGAGGACTACAATGAGCAGTTCTTC.